A selection of T cell receptor beta chains follows, all from one sample in a study of CD8+CD57+ T cells in acquired aplastic anemia. TCRdb itself ran the reads through MiXCR, one entry per CDR3 protein. The sample records 250,000 to 300,000 distinct CDR3 sequences, 50% to 70% being singletons. The specimen was sorted CD4+, CD8+, or CD8+CD57+ T cells (not recorded which) from PBMCs. These receptors all stem from a human donor with severe aplastic anemia or a healthy control (not recorded which). Both conserved end residues are part of each CDR3.

cdr3_length: 14; v_call: TRBV20-1; cdr3_aa: CSARVQRSRDTQYF
cdr3_length: 14; v_call: TRBV20-1; cdr3_aa: CSAIEGVGSYEQYF
cdr3_length: 13; v_call: TRBV24-1; cdr3_aa: CATLDRGTGELFF
cdr3_length: 15; v_call: TRBV19; cdr3_aa: CASSNGLADTDTQYF
cdr3_length: 16; v_call: TRBV20-1; cdr3_aa: CSAKRPRDRGNTEAFF
cdr3_length: 13; v_call: TRBV20-1; cdr3_aa: CSATHRVGQTQYF
cdr3_length: 15; v_call: TRBV29-1; cdr3_aa: CSVEETSGGGETQYF
cdr3_length: 14; v_call: TRBV7-9; cdr3_aa: CASSQRGGTAEAFF
cdr3_length: 15; v_call: TRBV19; cdr3_aa: CASSMESGGSYGYTF
cdr3_length: 17; v_call: TRBV15; cdr3_aa: CATSRDQTGSGDPPLHF
cdr3_length: 17; v_call: TRBV27; cdr3_aa: CASSPVKVGRGEEGYTF
cdr3_length: 14; v_call: TRBV5-1; cdr3_aa: CASTSWGGGEKLFF
cdr3_length: 14; v_call: TRBV6-6; cdr3_aa: CASSFQFSGNTIYF
cdr3_length: 14; v_call: TRBV6-5; cdr3_aa: CASTPTEANSPLHF
cdr3_length: 14; v_call: TRBV10-3; cdr3_aa: CAISERGGQEAQYF
cdr3_length: 14; v_call: TRBV7-9; cdr3_aa: CASSFVGDIQGYTF
cdr3_length: 14; v_call: TRBV7-2; cdr3_aa: CASTPLGGVYEQYF
cdr3_length: 15; v_call: TRBV20-1; cdr3_aa: CSARPPQPGAYEQYF
cdr3_length: 13; v_call: TRBV10-3; cdr3_aa: CAITAGLSYEQYF
cdr3_length: 17; v_call: TRBV4-2; cdr3_aa: CASSQARRGVSTDTQYF
cdr3_length: 16; v_call: TRBV28; cdr3_aa: CASSGDSLATNEKLFF
cdr3_length: 13; v_call: TRBV2; cdr3_aa: CASSGDSPYEQYF
cdr3_length: 12; v_call: TRBV25-1; cdr3_aa: CASTRTGGGYTF
cdr3_length: 14; v_call: TRBV7-2; cdr3_aa: CASSFSLQGYEQYF
cdr3_length: 14; v_call: TRBV29-1; cdr3_aa: CSVVGGYSNQPQHF
cdr3_length: 15; v_call: TRBV7-8; cdr3_aa: CASSLVRLAGETQYF
cdr3_length: 16; v_call: TRBV20-1; cdr3_aa: CSAGTYFDSSYNEQFF
cdr3_length: 15; v_call: TRBV6-4; cdr3_aa: CASTWDSNNQETQYF
cdr3_length: 12; v_call: TRBV9; cdr3_aa: CASSGSNTEAFF
cdr3_length: 14; v_call: TRBV7-9; cdr3_aa: CASSQDEGTDTQYF
cdr3_length: 13; v_call: TRBV5-1; cdr3_aa: CASSLRNNYGYAF
cdr3_length: 13; v_call: TRBV10-3; cdr3_aa: CAIRKDYNYGYTF
cdr3_length: 15; v_call: TRBV13; cdr3_aa: CASSLATGWNTEAFF
cdr3_length: 12; v_call: TRBV10-3; cdr3_aa: CAIQGGETEAFF
cdr3_length: 18; v_call: TRBV20-1; cdr3_aa: CSAREHPSFRLVNNEQFF
cdr3_length: 12; v_call: TRBV20-1; cdr3_aa: CSSTGGVTEAFF
cdr3_length: 15; v_call: TRBV6-5; cdr3_aa: CASSPTSGGLYEQYF
cdr3_length: 12; v_call: TRBV20-1; cdr3_aa: CSAARIDTEAFF
cdr3_length: 15; v_call: TRBV14; cdr3_aa: CASSQERGVNEKLFF
cdr3_length: 14; v_call: TRBV24-1; cdr3_aa: CATSDPGVEGEQYF
cdr3_length: 14; v_call: TRBV7-9; cdr3_aa: CASSPQTDAGPPHF
cdr3_length: 11; v_call: TRBV7-3; cdr3_aa: CASRQDRTQYF
cdr3_length: 17; v_call: TRBV5-4; cdr3_aa: CASSGPGTSPGGVEQYF
cdr3_length: 11; v_call: TRBV20-1; cdr3_aa: CGARSGSPRRF
cdr3_length: 19; v_call: TRBV19; cdr3_aa: CASSFPQGYRRHSNQPQHF
cdr3_length: 16; v_call: TRBV7-9; cdr3_aa: CASSPREGRGLETQYF
cdr3_length: 16; v_call: TRBV7-2; cdr3_aa: CASSLGPDRVNYGYTF
cdr3_length: 14; v_call: TRBV9; cdr3_aa: CASSLLGGQETQYF